A single sample gave rise to the 20 T cell receptor beta chains below, sequenced in a study of CD8+ T cells in alopecia areata. Investigators isolated RNA and reverse transcribed it into cDNA to act as the sequencing template. This table comes from immunoSEQ multiplex PCR, and its TCRdb copy is limited to in-frame clones, with some not included. The sample lists 110,000 or so clones; 55% to 70% were seen once. Sequenced sample: CD4+ T cells sorted from blood. The source is a human donor in good health.

This chain joins TRBV28 and TRBJ2-6; no definite D call. Germline values: CDR1 MDHEN, CDR2 SYDVKM. Trimming removed 8 bases at V and 2 bases at J, with 13 bases between. CDR3 size: 15 residues. CDR3 sequence: CASGSQRPGANVLTF. In DNA form, the CDR3 reads TGTGCCAGCGGAAGCCAGAGACCTGGGGCCAACGTCCTGACTTTC.

As DNA, the CDR3 is TGTGCCAGCAGTTACTCTGAGACAGGGACTCAGCCCCAGCATTTT. Translated: CASSYSETGTQPQHF. This chain uses TRBV6-6 with TRBJ1-5; 7 bases are a match to TRBD1. With 0 bases clipped from V and 6 bases from J, the junction kept 5 bases outside the gene matches. The CDR3 covers 15 residues. Germline CDR1 is MNHNY and CDR2 is SVGAGI (reference sequence).

In DNA, the CDR3 is TGTGCCAGCAGTGAACCGGGACAGGGGTACAATGAGCAGTTCTTC. Translating gives CASSEPGQGYNEQFF. The rearrangement uses TRBV2 and TRBJ2-1, with 10 positions matching TRBD1. V lost 2 bases, J lost 4 bases, and 2 bases stayed unmatched. CDR3 length equals 15 residues. Germline values: CDR1 SNHLY, CDR2 FYNNEI.

The chain combines TRBV30 with TRBJ2-3; weak D call: TRBD1 (6 bases). The germline gives CDR1 GTSNPN, CDR2 SVGIG (reference sequence). V lost 2 bases and J 6 bases, leaving 15 bases between the germline ends. This CDR3 comprises 14 residues. CDR3 nucleotides: TGTGCCTGGAGTTTGGGGGCGTCTAGGGATACGCAGTATTTT. Its protein product is CAWSLGASRDTQYF.

This clone has just a few counts. Different DNA sequences within this sample yield the same CDR3. The J gene is TRBJ2-3, the V gene TRBV11-2; 15 nucleotides align to TRBD2. The ends lost 5 bases at V and 5 bases at J; junction bases unmatched: 8. This CDR3 is 17 amino acids long. The germline gives CDR1 SGHAT, CDR2 FQNNGV. The DNA of the CDR3 is TGTGCCAGCAGCCCACGGACTAGCGGGGGGGCTGGAGATACGCAGTATTTT. It encodes CASSPRTSGGAGDTQYF.

Regarding this clone: This sample also contains other DNA sequences that code for the same CDR3. This chain joins TRBV29-1 and TRBJ1-1; D unclear. Trimming removed 4 bases at V and 1 base at J, with 4 bases between. The germline gives CDR1 SQVTM, CDR2 ANQGSEA. The CDR3 sequence is 11 residues long. CDR3 bases: TGCAGCGTTGTAAGGAACACTGAAGCTTTCTTT. It specifies CSVVRNTEAFF.

This clone was detected only a few times. This chain uses TRBV4-1 with TRBJ2-7; D remains unclear. The CDR3 runs 16 residues. The germline V gene has CDR1 MGHRA and CDR2 YSYEKL. V dropped 1 base and J dropped 4 bases, with 17 bases sitting between them. CDR3 loop: CASSQVTQRGPYEQYF. CDR3 sequence (DNA): TGCGCCAGCAGCCAAGTAACACAGCGAGGACCTTACGAGCAGTACTTC.

V and J are TRBV15 and TRBJ2-1; D possibly corresponds to TRBD2 (5 bases). Germline CDR1 reads LNHNV; CDR2 reads YYDKDF (reference sequence). Trimming cost V 2 bases and J 5 bases, with 13 bases left between them. The CDR3 is 15 amino acids. The CDR3 spells CATSRTTTTNNEQFF. CDR3 coding DNA: TGTGCCACCAGCAGAACCACGACTACCAACAATGAGCAGTTCTTC.

The chain's CDR3 is CATALGGGGTDTQYF. The CDR3 DNA reads as TGTGCCACCGCGCTTGGCGGGGGGGGCACAGATACGCAGTATTTT. V and J are TRBV10-3 and TRBJ2-3; 9 positions agree with TRBD2. V lost 10 bases and J lost 1; bases outside the gene matches: 9. There are 15 residues in the CDR3. Germline CDR1 and CDR2: ENHRY and SYGVKD.

The chain links TRBV7-9 to TRBJ1-5; D uncertain. Between the trimmed V and J ends, which lost 4 bases and 2 bases, there was a span of 9 bases. The germline V gene has CDR1 SEHNR and CDR2 FQNEAQ (reference sequence). The CDR3 loop spans 14 amino acids. CDR3 region: CASSSAMGNQPQHF. The CDR3 nucleotides read TGTGCCAGCAGCTCAGCGATGGGCAATCAGCCCCAGCATTTT.

This clone was detected only a few times. The chain is built from TRBV19 and TRBJ2-2; D may match TRBD1 or TRBD2 (5 bases each). Trimming shortened V by 7 bases and J by 6 bases, and 12 bases separated the two germline ends. CDR3 length: 13 amino acids. Germline V gene sequence: CDR1 LNHDA, CDR2 SQIVND (reference sequence). CDR3 bases: TGTGCCAGTACGGGGCAGGGACCCGGGGAGCTGTTTTTT. Amino acids: CASTGQGPGELFF.

This clone has a single count. The V and J genes are TRBV11-1 and TRBJ2-5, with 9 bases matching TRBD2. The CDR3 has 16 amino acids. V lost 4 bases to trimming and J lost 4 bases; unmatched junction nucleotides: 10. The germline V gene has CDR1 SGHAT and CDR2 FQDESV (reference sequence). The DNA for the CDR3 is TGTGCCAGCAGCTCTGAGAGCGGGGGGACACGAGAGACCCAGTACTTC. This translates into CASSSESGGTRETQYF.

This sequence joins TRBV9 and TRBJ2-3, with D uncertain. This CDR3 comprises 14 residues. V was cut by 6 bases and J by 0 bases, with 11 bases left in between. From germline, CDR1 is SGDLS and CDR2 YYNGEE. CDR3 DNA: TGTGCCAGCACTGTGGGGTCTAGCACAGATACGCAGTATTTT. Translating gives CASTVGSSTDTQYF.

This sequence joins TRBV6-5 and TRBJ2-7, with a possible D match to TRBD1 (5 bases). CDR1 is MNHEY and CDR2 is SVGAGI in the germline V gene. The CDR3 totals 15 residues. V was cut by 2 bases and J by 2 bases, with 13 bases left in between. CDR3 region: CASSYGSSGTYEQYF. The CDR3 coding sequence is TGTGCCAGCAGTTACGGGTCGTCAGGGACCTACGAGCAGTACTTC.

The chain carries TRBV29-1 and TRBJ2-7; D not certain. Germline values: CDR1 SQVTM, CDR2 ANQGSEA. V lost 4 bases, J lost 2 bases, and 15 bases lay in between. The CDR3 runs to 14 residues. The chain's CDR3 is CSVGPSGGTYEQYF. The CDR3 coding sequence is TGCAGCGTTGGGCCCTCGGGCGGAACCTACGAGCAGTACTTC.

The rearrangement uses TRBV6-5 and TRBJ2-5; D unclear. Germline CDR1 is MNHEY and CDR2 is SVGAGI. Trimming removed 2 bases at V and 5 bases at J, with 12 bases between. The CDR3 length is 14 residues. In nucleotides, the CDR3 is TGTGCCAGCAGTTACGGAGTTTTCGAGGAGACCCAGTACTTC. Translating it yields CASSYGVFEETQYF.

The chain couples TRBV30 to TRBJ1-1; no firm D call. V gave up 1 base and J gave up 0 bases, with 3 bases separating them. Germline V CDR1 and CDR2: GTSNPN, SVGIG (reference sequence). This CDR3 comprises 12 residues. As DNA, the CDR3 is TGTGCCTGGAGTGGCGTGAACACTGAAGCTTTCTTT. As protein: CAWSGVNTEAFF.

The V call is TRBV4-1, the J call TRBJ1-1; 8 nucleotides align to TRBD1. J gave up 8 bases and V 3 bases, and 5 bases lay outside the gene matches. The CDR3 length is 13 residues. The germline gives CDR1 MGHRA, CDR2 YSYEKL. CDR3 loop: CASSQLGQVEAFF. Written as DNA, the CDR3 is TGCGCCAGCAGCCAGCTGGGACAGGTGGAAGCTTTCTTT.

The CDR3: CASSQGGETQYF. Written as DNA, the CDR3 is TGTGCCAGCAGCCAAGGCGGAGAGACCCAGTACTTC. The chain links TRBV4-2 to TRBJ2-5, with D unclear. Germline loops: CDR1 LGHNA, CDR2 YNFKEQ. V lost 1 base and J 4 bases, leaving 4 bases between the germline ends. CDR3 length: 12 residues.

This chain joins TRBV19 and TRBJ1-6, with a possible D match to TRBD1 (5 bases). CDR1 and CDR2 from the germline V gene are LNHDA and SQIVND (reference sequence). V gave up 9 bases and J gave up 8 bases, with 17 bases separating them. The CDR3 is made up of 14 amino acids. CDR3 sequence: CASTTGTVYSPLHF. The CDR3 region has the DNA TGTGCCAGCACAACCGGGACGGTGTATTCACCCCTCCACTTT.